Reported below is one T cell receptor beta chain. The clone's antigen remains unknown. No base quality information exists; no much larger clone differs at one position. These data belong to a study of blood T cell repertoires in COVID-19 (dated by TCRdb to 2019 to 2021). Notes on the research overall: Collaborator samples came from the United States, Italy and Spain and covered acute and convalescent phases of COVID-19. Sample metadata almost always included a de-identified subject ID, COVID-19 status, age in years and sex. HLA class I and class II types, where available, came from metadata supplied by the sample provider rather than from assay-based typing. The material from the prospective study consisted of cDNA or gDNA derived from T cells, B-cell-depleted T cells, or PBMCs. The repertoires were released in a freely available public database meant as a resource for research on the immune response to SARS-CoV-2. Samples were obtained from the ongoing ImmuneRACE study (first 160 participants) and from over 1,000 subjects provided by 6 global collaborators. Subjects who had been exposed to COVID-19, were actively infected with it, or had recovered from it provided the deeply sampled blood TCRbeta repertoires that made up the dataset. Beyond this particular receptor, the publication reports: The quantity of clinical and demographic metadata differed by source and by participant and was supplied without curation.

Whole blood was collected in K2EDTA tubes by collaborating institutions according to the institutions' own protocols. For TCRbeta analysis, collaborators shipped samples in one of three forms: frozen whole blood, isolated PBMCs, or DNA extracted from either of those sample types. V and J are trimmed by 5 bases and 5 bases, and the gene matches miss 7 bases of the junction. CDR1 SEHNR and CDR2 FQNEAQ were looked up in the germline V gene (reference sequence). Taken from cysteine to phenylalanine, the CDR3 has 16 residues. Just CDR3 DNA is preserved here, 48 bases in frame from base 1. The immunoSEQ Assay, a bias-controlled multiplex PCR, was used to amplify TCRbeta CDR3 regions from genomic DNA. On the authors' methods: The number of nucleated cells in each sample was estimated by amplification of reference gene primers within the assay. To quantify the absolute abundance of each unique TCRbeta CDR3 rearrangement, sequence reads were collapsed and filtered. For each sample, productive Simpson clonality was calculated by taking the square root of Simpson's diversity index across productive rearrangements. TCRdb took over this immuneACCESS table, retaining in-frame rearrangements with V and J assigned. Such tables are incomplete; in checked studies, under half of the missing clones stem from an unresolved V gene, and the remainder is unexplained. Clone size and V and J calls were adopted from that table, with D and trimming inferred from the DNA. Counted in this sample were 13,000 to 15,000 clones; around 88% of them appeared once. Around a sixth of the sample comes from the top ten.

The sample comprised peripheral blood. The sequence links TRBV7-9 to TRBJ1-5; the central 12 bases match TRBD1. The receptor was derived from a human donor in a cohort sampled during active COVID-19. In nucleotide form, the sequence is TGTGCCAGCAGCAGCGGGACAGGGGGCGCGGATCAGCCCCAGCATTTT. This translates into CASSSGTGGADQPQHF.